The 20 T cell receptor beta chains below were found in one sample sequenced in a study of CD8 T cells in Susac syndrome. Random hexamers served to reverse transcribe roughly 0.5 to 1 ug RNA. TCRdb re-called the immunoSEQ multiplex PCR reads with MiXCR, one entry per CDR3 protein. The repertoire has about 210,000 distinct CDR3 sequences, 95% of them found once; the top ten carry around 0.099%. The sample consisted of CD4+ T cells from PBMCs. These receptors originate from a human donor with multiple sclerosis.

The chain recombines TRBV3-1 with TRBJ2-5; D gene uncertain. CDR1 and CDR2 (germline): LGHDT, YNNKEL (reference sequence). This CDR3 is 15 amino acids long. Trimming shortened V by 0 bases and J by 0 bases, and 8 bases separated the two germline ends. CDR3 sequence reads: CASSQEGSYQETQYF. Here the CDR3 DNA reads TGTGCCAGCAGCCAAGAAGGGTCGTACCAAGAGACCCAGTACTTC.

The CDR3 loop reads CASSHTGGHEQYF. The CDR3 DNA reads as TGTGCCAGCAGTCACACAGGGGGCCACGAGCAGTACTTC. The rearrangement uses TRBV12-3 or TRBV12-4 and TRBJ2-7; TRBD1 matches 9 bases. V gave up 5 bases and J gave up 5 bases; unmatched junction bases: 4. This CDR3 comprises 13 residues.

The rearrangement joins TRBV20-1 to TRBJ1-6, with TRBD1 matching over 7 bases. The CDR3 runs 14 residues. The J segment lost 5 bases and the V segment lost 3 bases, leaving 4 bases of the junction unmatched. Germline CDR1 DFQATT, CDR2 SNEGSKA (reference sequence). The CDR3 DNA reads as TGCAGTGCTAGTGCAGGGGGTCATAATTCACCCCTCCACTTT. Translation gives CSASAGGHNSPLHF.

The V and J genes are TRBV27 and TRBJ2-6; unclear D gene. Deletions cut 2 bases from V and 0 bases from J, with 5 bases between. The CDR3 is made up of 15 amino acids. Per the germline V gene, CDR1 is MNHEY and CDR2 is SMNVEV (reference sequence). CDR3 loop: CASSLGDSGANVLTF. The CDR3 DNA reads TGTGCCAGCAGTTTAGGGGACTCTGGGGCCAACGTCCTGACTTTC.

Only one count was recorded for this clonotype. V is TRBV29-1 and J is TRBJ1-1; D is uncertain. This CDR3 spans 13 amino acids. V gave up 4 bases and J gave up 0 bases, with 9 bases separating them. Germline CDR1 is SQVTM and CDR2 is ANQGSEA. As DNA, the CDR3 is TGCAGCGTTGGTGGGCATGTGAACACTGAAGCTTTCTTT. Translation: CSVGGHVNTEAFF.

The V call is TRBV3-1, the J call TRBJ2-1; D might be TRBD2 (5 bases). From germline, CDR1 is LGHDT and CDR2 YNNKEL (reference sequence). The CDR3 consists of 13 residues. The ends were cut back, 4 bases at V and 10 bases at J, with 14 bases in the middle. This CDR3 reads CASSPIETGEQFF. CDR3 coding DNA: TGTGCCAGCAGCCCCATCGAGACGGGGGAGCAGTTCTTC.

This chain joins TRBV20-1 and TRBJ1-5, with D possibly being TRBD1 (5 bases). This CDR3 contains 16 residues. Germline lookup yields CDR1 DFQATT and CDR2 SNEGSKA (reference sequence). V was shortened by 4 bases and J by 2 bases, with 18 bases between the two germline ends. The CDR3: CSAISDTSKGNQPQHF. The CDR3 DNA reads TGCAGTGCTATATCGGACACCTCGAAGGGCAATCAGCCCCAGCATTTT.

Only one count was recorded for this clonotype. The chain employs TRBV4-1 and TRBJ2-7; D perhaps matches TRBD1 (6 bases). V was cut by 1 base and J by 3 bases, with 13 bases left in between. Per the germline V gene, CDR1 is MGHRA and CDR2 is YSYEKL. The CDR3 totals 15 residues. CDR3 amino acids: CASSQATQGVYEQYF. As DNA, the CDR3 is TGCGCCAGCAGCCAAGCGACACAGGGTGTCTACGAGCAGTACTTC.

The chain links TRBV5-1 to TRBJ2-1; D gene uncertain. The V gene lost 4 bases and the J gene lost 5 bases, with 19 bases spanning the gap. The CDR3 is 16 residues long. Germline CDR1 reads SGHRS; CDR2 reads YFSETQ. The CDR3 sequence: CASSLVLALDNNEQFF. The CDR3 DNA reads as TGCGCCAGCAGCCTGGTACTGGCCCTCGACAACAATGAGCAGTTCTTC.

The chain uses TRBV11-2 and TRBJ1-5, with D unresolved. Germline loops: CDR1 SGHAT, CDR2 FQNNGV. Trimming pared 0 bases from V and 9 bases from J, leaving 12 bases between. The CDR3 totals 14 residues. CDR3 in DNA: TGTGCCAGCAGCTTAGATAAGGGTCCAGGGCCCCAGCATTTT. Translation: CASSLDKGPGPQHF.

The DNA for the CDR3 is TGTGCCAGCAGTGCGCCGGGACCGGAATGGGAGACCCAGTACTTC. Its translation: CASSAPGPEWETQYF. This rearrangement joins TRBV28 to TRBJ2-5, with D perhaps TRBD1 or TRBD2 (5 bases each). Per germline, CDR1 MDHEN and CDR2 SYDVKM. V lost 5 bases and J lost 5, with 18 bases in between. CDR3 length equals 15 residues.

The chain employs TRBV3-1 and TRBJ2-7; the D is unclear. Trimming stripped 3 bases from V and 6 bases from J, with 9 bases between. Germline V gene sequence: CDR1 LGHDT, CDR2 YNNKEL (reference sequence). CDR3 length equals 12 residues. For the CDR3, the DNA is TGTGCCAGCAGCCACGCGACGGCCGAGCAGTACTTC. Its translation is CASSHATAEQYF.

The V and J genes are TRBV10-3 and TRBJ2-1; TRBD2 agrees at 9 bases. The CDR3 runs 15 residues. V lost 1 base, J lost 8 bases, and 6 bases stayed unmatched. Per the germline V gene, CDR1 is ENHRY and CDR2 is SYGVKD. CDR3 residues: CAISEWREGPDEQFF. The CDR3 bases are TGTGCCATCAGTGAGTGGCGGGAGGGCCCCGATGAGCAGTTCTTC.

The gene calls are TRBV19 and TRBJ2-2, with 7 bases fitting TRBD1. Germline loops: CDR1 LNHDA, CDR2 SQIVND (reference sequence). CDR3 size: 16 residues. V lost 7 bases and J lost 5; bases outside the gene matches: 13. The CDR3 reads CASTSTGTADTGELFF. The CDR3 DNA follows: TGTGCCAGTACCTCGACCGGGACAGCAGATACCGGGGAGCTGTTTTTT.

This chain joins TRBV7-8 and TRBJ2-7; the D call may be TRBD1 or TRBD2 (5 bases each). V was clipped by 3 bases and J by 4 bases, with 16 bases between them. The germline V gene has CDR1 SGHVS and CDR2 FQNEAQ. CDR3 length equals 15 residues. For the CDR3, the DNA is TGTGCCAGCAGCTTCGTCCAGGGAGTTTCTTACGAGCAGTACTTC. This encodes CASSFVQGVSYEQYF.

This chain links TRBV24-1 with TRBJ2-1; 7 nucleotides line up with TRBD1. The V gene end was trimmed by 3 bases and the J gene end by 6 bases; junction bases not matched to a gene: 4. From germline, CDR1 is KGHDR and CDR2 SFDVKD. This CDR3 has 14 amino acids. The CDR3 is CATSDRQGRNEQFF. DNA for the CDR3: TGTGCCACCAGTGATAGACAGGGTCGCAATGAGCAGTTCTTC.

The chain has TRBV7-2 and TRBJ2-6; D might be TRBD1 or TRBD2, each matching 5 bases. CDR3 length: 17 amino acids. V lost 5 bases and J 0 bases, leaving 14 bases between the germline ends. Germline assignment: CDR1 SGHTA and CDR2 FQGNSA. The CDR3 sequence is CASSPGRRSSGANVLTF. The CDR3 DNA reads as TGTGCCAGCAGCCCGGGACGAAGGAGCTCTGGGGCCAACGTCCTGACTTTC.

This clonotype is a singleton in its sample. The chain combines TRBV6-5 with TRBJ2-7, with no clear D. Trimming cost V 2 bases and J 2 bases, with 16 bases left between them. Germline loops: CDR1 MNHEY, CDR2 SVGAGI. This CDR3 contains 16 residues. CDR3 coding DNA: TGTGCCAGCAGTTACGGTGCCGTCGGCAGGACCTACGAGCAGTACTTC. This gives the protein CASSYGAVGRTYEQYF.

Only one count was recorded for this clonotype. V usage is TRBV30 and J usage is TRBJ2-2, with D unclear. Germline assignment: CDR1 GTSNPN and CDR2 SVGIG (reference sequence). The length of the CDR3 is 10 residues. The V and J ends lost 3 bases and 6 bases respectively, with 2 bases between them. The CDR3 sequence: CAWRAGELFF. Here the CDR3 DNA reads TGTGCCTGGAGGGCCGGGGAGCTGTTTTTT. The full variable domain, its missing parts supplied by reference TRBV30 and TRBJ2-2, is SQTIHQWPATLVQPVGSPLSLECTVEGTSNPNLYWYRQAAGRGLQLLFYSVGIGQISSEVPQNLSASRPQDRQFILSSKKLLLSDSGFYLCAWRAGELFFGEGSRLTVL.

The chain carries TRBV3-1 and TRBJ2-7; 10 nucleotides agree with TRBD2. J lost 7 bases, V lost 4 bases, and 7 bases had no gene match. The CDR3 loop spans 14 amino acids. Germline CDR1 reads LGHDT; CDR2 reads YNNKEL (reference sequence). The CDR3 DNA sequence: TGTGCCAGCAGCCTACTAGCGGGACCAAAAGAGCAGTACTTC. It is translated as CASSLLAGPKEQYF.